One sample yielded the 24 T cell receptor beta chains listed below, sequenced in a study of blood T cell repertoires in COVID-19. Clones were sequenced by immunoSEQ multiplex PCR, and TCRdb holds only the in-frame ones, with some missing. The sample has fewer than 25,000 clones, 91% seen once. Sequencing input: peripheral blood. The receptors derive from a woman aged 70 to 79 with active COVID-19.

This chain links TRBV4-2 with TRBJ2-3; the D gene is possibly TRBD1 (6 bases). V was shortened by 1 base and J by 5 bases, with 10 bases between the two germline ends. The CDR3 loop spans 14 amino acids. CDR1 and CDR2 (germline): LGHNA, YNFKEQ. The CDR3 is CASSQGQGRDTQYF. In DNA form, the CDR3 reads TGTGCCAGCAGCCAAGGGCAGGGGAGAGATACGCAGTATTTT.

This clone showed up just once. J is TRBJ2-5 and V is TRBV5-4; possibly TRBD1 for D (6 bases). The length of the CDR3 is 14 residues. Trimming pared 0 bases from V and 7 bases from J, leaving 13 bases between. CDR1 SGHNT and CDR2 YYREEE come from the germline V gene (reference sequence). The CDR3 nucleotides are TGTGCCAGCAGCTTGGCGCAGGGGTCGGGGACCCAGTACTTC. Translating gives CASSLAQGSGTQYF. Variable domain in full (rest from reference TRBV5-4 and TRBJ2-5): ETGVTQSPTHLIKTRGQQVTLRCSSQSGHNTVSWYQQALGQGPQFIFQYYREEENGRGNFPPRFSGLQFPNYSSELNVNALELDDSALYLCASSLAQGSGTQYFGPGTRLLVL.

This chain uses TRBV25-1 with TRBJ2-5, with D maybe TRBD1 (7 bases). The CDR3 is made up of 15 amino acids. Germline-derived CDR1 and CDR2 are MGHDK and SYGVNS. V was clipped by 1 base and J by 5 bases, with 14 bases between them. The CDR3 region has the DNA TGTGCCAGCAGTGAATTAGAGGGGGCGGGGGAGACCCAGTACTTC. The encoded protein is CASSELEGAGETQYF.

The chain carries TRBV7-9 and TRBJ2-7; perhaps TRBD2 as D (6 bases). The germline V gene has CDR1 SEHNR and CDR2 FQNEAQ (reference sequence). Deletions cut 1 base from V and 9 bases from J, with 13 bases between. The length of the CDR3 is 13 residues. The CDR3 nucleotides read TGTGCCAGCAGCTTAGAGGCGGGATTGGGGCAGTACTTC. Amino acids: CASSLEAGLGQYF.

This clone was detected only once. The J gene is TRBJ1-2, the V gene TRBV28, with D possibly matching TRBD1 (6 bases). The germline CDR1 and CDR2 sequences are MDHEN and SYDVKM. The CDR3 consists of 17 residues. Trimming stripped 1 base from V and 4 bases from J, with 19 bases between. CDR3 residues: CASSLYWWAGAVYGYTF. As DNA, the CDR3 is TGTGCCAGCAGTTTATACTGGTGGGCGGGGGCAGTCTATGGCTACACCTTC.

This clone came up once. The rearrangement joins TRBV19 to TRBJ2-6, with no clear D. V lost 5 bases and J lost 0, with 5 bases in between. CDR1 and CDR2 (germline): LNHDA, SQIVND (reference sequence). CDR3 length: 14 residues. The CDR3 DNA sequence: TGTGCCAGTAGTCCAGGCTCTGGGGCCAACGTCCTGACTTTC. The encoded protein is CASSPGSGANVLTF.

The CDR3 nucleotides are TGCAGTGTTTTGTCAGGGTATACAAATGAGCAGTTCTTC. Its translation: CSVLSGYTNEQFF. This rearrangement joins TRBV29-1 to TRBJ2-1, with D tentatively TRBD1 (5 bases). This CDR3 comprises 13 residues. Germline loops: CDR1 SQVTM, CDR2 ANQGSEA.

This clone was recorded once. Other DNA sequences in the same sample also yield this CDR3. The chain has TRBV10-3 and TRBJ1-2; the D gene is possibly TRBD1 (6 bases). Germline V lookup: CDR1 ENHRY, CDR2 SYGVKD. With 3 bases removed from V and 5 bases from J, the gap between germline ends came to 10 bases. The CDR3 length is 13 residues. Written as DNA, the CDR3 is TGTGCCATCAGTGAAAACAGGGTTTATGGCTACACCTTC. It specifies CAISENRVYGYTF.

V is TRBV9 and J is TRBJ2-7; 9 bases align to TRBD2. The germline CDR1 and CDR2 sequences are SGDLS and YYNGEE. The CDR3 is 15 amino acids. Trimming took 0 bases from V and 6 from J; bases not matched to a gene: 7. The CDR3 DNA sequence: TGTGCCAGCAGCGTAGAGGCGGGAGGGAGGTTCGAGCAGTACTTC. It encodes CASSVEAGGRFEQYF.

The rearrangement joins TRBV5-1 to TRBJ1-2, with D maybe TRBD1 (6 bases). V lost 0 bases and J lost 1, with 10 bases in between. Germline V CDR1 and CDR2: SGHRS, YFSETQ. The CDR3 runs 15 residues. The CDR3 sequence: CASSLAGDVNYGYTF. CDR3 coding DNA: TGCGCCAGCAGCTTGGCAGGGGACGTTAACTATGGCTACACCTTC.

The V gene is TRBV28, the J gene TRBJ2-2; 9 bases agree with TRBD1. J lost 0 bases, V lost 5 bases, and 7 bases had no gene match. This CDR3 has 17 residues. Germline values: CDR1 MDHEN, CDR2 SYDVKM. This CDR3 reads CASSRYRGPANTGELFF. The CDR3 nucleotides are TGTGCCAGCAGTCGATACAGGGGGCCAGCGAACACCGGGGAGCTGTTTTTT.

This chain uses TRBV14 with TRBJ2-1; TRBD2 matches 7 bases. In germline, CDR1 is SGHDN, CDR2 FVKESK. V shed 0 bases, J shed 2 bases, and the junction held 4 bases outside the gene matches. This CDR3 region has 16 residues. CDR3 residues: CASSQDSGLAYNEQFF. The CDR3 DNA reads as TGTGCCAGCAGCCAAGACTCCGGACTAGCCTACAATGAGCAGTTCTTC. Looking up the rest from reference TRBV14 and TRBJ2-1 gives the full variable domain: EAGVTQFPSHSVIEKGQTVTLRCDPISGHDNLYWYRRVMGKEIKFLLHFVKESKQDESGMPNNRFLAERTGGTYSTLKVQPAELEDSGVYFCASSQDSGLAYNEQFFGPGTRLTVL.

Details on this clone: An end of the junction does not agree with germline; a read error may underlie this. The rearrangement joins TRBV4-1 to TRBJ1-3; D remains ambiguous. The germline gives CDR1 MGHRA, CDR2 YSYEKL. CDR3 length equals 14 residues. CDR3 nucleotides: TGCGCCAGCAGCCGTGAGGGTGTTGGAAGCACCATATATTTT. This translates into CASSREGVGSTIYF.

This sequence joins TRBV27 and TRBJ2-7; tentatively, D is TRBD1 (5 bases). Trimming cost V 0 bases and J 4 bases, with 19 bases left between them. The CDR3 is 17 residues long. Germline loops: CDR1 MNHEY, CDR2 SMNVEV (reference sequence). The CDR3 DNA is TGTGCCAGCAGTTTATCTCATCGCCAGGGCACGGGTTACGAGCAGTACTTC. As protein: CASSLSHRQGTGYEQYF.

J is TRBJ1-2 and V is TRBV27; tentatively, D is TRBD1 (5 bases). Germline V CDR1 and CDR2: MNHEY, SMNVEV (reference sequence). The V end lost 5 bases, the J end lost 8 bases, and 21 bases lay between the germline ends. The CDR3 is 15 amino acids. The chain's CDR3 is CASSPSLGGTSGYTF. CDR3 sequence (DNA): TGTGCCAGCAGTCCTTCATTGGGAGGGACGAGCGGCTACACCTTC.

V usage is TRBV18 and J usage is TRBJ2-7, with TRBD2 matching 8 bases. There are 14 residues in the CDR3. Germline values: CDR1 KGHSH, CDR2 LQKENI. Losses at the gene ends were 10 bases for V and 3 bases for J; bases not matched to a gene: 11. Here the CDR3 DNA reads TGTGCCACGGCGGGGGGAACCCCCTACTACGAGCAGTACTTC. It translates to CATAGGTPYYEQYF. Together with reference TRBV18 and TRBJ2-7, the CDR3 gives the full variable domain: NAGVMQNPRHLVRRRGQEARLRCSPMKGHSHVYWYRQLPEEGLKFMVYLQKENIIDESGMPKERFSAEFPKEGPSILRIQQVVRGDSAAYFCATAGGTPYYEQYFGPGTRLTVT.

The chain joins TRBV28 to TRBJ1-6, with a weak D call TRBD1 (5 bases). Trimming left V 3 bases short and J 4 bases short, with 16 bases between. The CDR3 consists of 17 residues. Germline-derived CDR1 and CDR2 are MDHEN and SYDVKM. CDR3 DNA: TGTGCCAGCAGTTTTACGGTCGCAGGGTTTTATAATTCACCCCTCCACTTT. Translation: CASSFTVAGFYNSPLHF.

This chain links TRBV15 with TRBJ2-7; 13 bases are a match to TRBD2. V was pared by 0 bases and J by 6 bases, with 5 bases of the junction left unmatched. Germline CDR1 reads LNHNV; CDR2 reads YYDKDF (reference sequence). This CDR3 comprises 16 residues. The CDR3 reads CATSRDVGLAGPEQYF. The CDR3 nucleotides read TGTGCCACCAGCAGAGATGTGGGACTAGCGGGACCCGAGCAGTACTTC.

DNA for the CDR3: TGTGCCAGCAGCTTTAATCAGCCCCAGCATTTT. Its protein is CASSFNQPQHF. The chain uses TRBV28 and TRBJ1-5; D call uncertain. CDR1 is MDHEN and CDR2 is SYDVKM in the germline V gene. The germline V and J ends were trimmed by 6 bases and 4 bases, with 4 bases remaining between them. CDR3 length: 11 amino acids.

The chain combines TRBV12-5 with TRBJ2-3; 12 nucleotides match TRBD2. Trimming at V came to 4 bases and at J to 0 bases, leaving 2 bases not matched to a gene. The CDR3 loop spans 16 amino acids. Germline loops: CDR1 LGHNT, CDR2 FRNRAP. The chain's CDR3 is CASGSGTSGSTDTQYF. In nucleotides, the CDR3 is TGTGCTAGTGGTTCCGGGACTAGCGGGAGCACAGATACGCAGTATTTT.

The J gene is TRBJ2-7, the V gene TRBV5-1; D is perhaps TRBD2 (6 bases). Trimming cost V 0 bases and J 6 bases, with 10 bases left between them. The CDR3 covers 13 residues. Germline V gene data show CDR1 as SGHRS and CDR2 as YFSETQ. CDR3 loop: CASSLAGRGEQYF. CDR3 nucleotides: TGCGCCAGCAGCTTGGCCGGGAGAGGCGAGCAGTACTTC. Filled out from reference TRBV5-1 and TRBJ2-7, the complete variable domain reads KAGVTQTPRYLIKTRGQQVTLSCSPISGHRSVSWYQQTPGQGLQFLFEYFSETQRNKGNFPGRFSGRQFSNSRSEMNVSTLELGDSALYLCASSLAGRGEQYFGPGTRLTVT.

The V gene is TRBV5-1, the J gene TRBJ1-4; the D gene is possibly TRBD1 (6 bases). V lost 4 bases to trimming and J lost 6 bases, with 10 bases between them. The CDR3 has 13 amino acids. From germline, CDR1 is SGHRS and CDR2 YFSETQ. The CDR3 spells CASSPRTDEKLFF. In DNA form, the CDR3 reads TGCGCCAGCAGCCCTAGGACAGATGAAAAACTGTTTTTT.

This clone occurred a few times. This sequence joins TRBV25-1 and TRBJ2-1; D is possibly TRBD1 (6 bases). The germline V and J ends were trimmed by 4 bases and 9 bases, with 16 bases remaining between them. The CDR3 spans 14 residues. In germline, CDR1 is MGHDK, CDR2 SYGVNS. The CDR3 region is CASSVTLRGSEQFF. CDR3 DNA sequence: TGTGCCAGCAGTGTAACCCTCAGGGGTAGTGAGCAGTTCTTC. Full variable domain (remainder filled in from reference TRBV25-1 and TRBJ2-1): EADIYQTPRYLVIGTGKKITLECSQTMGHDKMYWYQQDPGMELHLIHYSYGVNSTEKGDLSSESTVSRIRTEHFPLTLESARPSHTSQYLCASSVTLRGSEQFFGPGTRLTVL.

The genes are TRBV10-2 and TRBJ2-6; a weak D match, TRBD2 (5 bases). Trimming removed 6 bases at V and 0 bases at J, with 15 bases between. The length of the CDR3 is 17 residues. CDR1 and CDR2 (germline): WSHSY, SAAADI. The CDR3 spells CASSPKREYSGANVLTF. The CDR3 nucleotides read TGCGCCAGCAGCCCCAAACGGGAATACTCTGGGGCCAACGTCCTGACTTTC.